Listed here are 28 T cell receptor beta chains from one sample, sequenced in a study of identical twins. TCRdb re-called the 5' RACE reads with MiXCR, one entry per CDR3 protein. The data show more than 400,000 distinct CDR3 sequences, approximately 14% seen once. These data are also associated with another study on yellow fever vaccine responses in identical twins.

The material sequenced was CD4+ T cells sorted from blood. The receptors were sampled from a young woman in good health.

This clonotype was recorded many times. V is TRBV10-3 and J is TRBJ1-1, with TRBD1 as a possible D gene (6 bases). Looked up from germline, CDR1 is ENHRY and CDR2 is SYGVKD. The CDR3 runs 13 residues. Trimming took 5 bases from V and 7 from J, leaving 14 bases between them. The DNA of the CDR3 is TGTGCCATCAGTACAGGGTTTGAGGGTGAAGCTTTCTTT. Translated, it gives CAISTGFEGEAFF.

The sample holds a few counts of this clonotype. The chain recombines TRBV29-1 with TRBJ1-2; D might be TRBD1 (5 bases). CDR3 length: 14 residues. CDR1 SQVTM and CDR2 ANQGSEA come from the germline V gene. Trimming pared 5 bases from V and 2 bases from J, leaving 15 bases between. The CDR3 DNA sequence: TGCAGCGTTCTTATTGGAGGGACCAACTATGGCTACACCTTC. Its translation is CSVLIGGTNYGYTF.

This clonotype was seen only a few times. The chain uses TRBV9 and TRBJ2-7; D is perhaps TRBD1 or TRBD2 (5 bases each). Trimming left V 4 bases short and J 3 bases short, with 14 bases between. The CDR3 runs to 14 residues. Germline assignment: CDR1 SGDLS and CDR2 YYNGEE. The CDR3 spells CASSSGPTDYEQYF. DNA for the CDR3: TGTGCCAGCAGCTCGGGACCGACAGACTACGAGCAGTACTTC.

This chain connects TRBV9 to TRBJ1-2, with D possibly matching TRBD1 (6 bases). The V and J ends lost 4 bases and 8 bases respectively, with 18 bases between them. The CDR3 is 14 residues long. In germline, CDR1 is SGDLS, CDR2 YYNGEE. In DNA, the CDR3 is TGTGCCAGCAGCTCCCGGGACACGCGTCGGGGCTACACCTTC. Encoded protein: CASSSRDTRRGYTF.

The genes are TRBV10-2 and TRBJ2-3; 16 nucleotides match TRBD2. Germline CDR1 is WSHSY and CDR2 is SAAADI. J lost 6 bases, V lost 8 bases, and 8 bases had no gene match. The CDR3 covers 16 residues. CDR3 amino acids: CASLTGTSGGVDTQYF. The CDR3 DNA reads TGCGCCAGCCTAACCGGGACTAGCGGGGGGGTGGATACGCAGTATTTT.

This chain connects TRBV4-1 to TRBJ1-6, with a possible D match to TRBD1 (5 bases). V dropped 5 bases and J dropped 6 bases, with 14 bases sitting between them. Looked up from germline, CDR1 is MGHRA and CDR2 is YSYEKL. CDR3 length: 15 amino acids. The CDR3 DNA reads as TGCGCCAGCAGCTGGGACCCCGGCGGTAATTCACCCCTCCACTTT. This codes for CASSWDPGGNSPLHF.

The V call is TRBV4-1, the J call TRBJ2-2; the D is unclear. This CDR3 has 14 residues. V was shortened by 0 bases and J by 8 bases, with 10 bases between the two germline ends. Germline values: CDR1 MGHRA, CDR2 YSYEKL. The CDR3 DNA reads as TGCGCCAGCAGCCAAGATTCCGGTTTAGGGGAGCTGTTTTTT. Translation gives CASSQDSGLGELFF.

This clonotype was detected a few times. The rearrangement joins TRBV5-1 to TRBJ1-6; no reliable D call. V lost 2 bases to trimming and J lost 8 bases, with 11 bases between them. Germline V CDR1 and CDR2: SGHRS, YFSETQ. This CDR3 is built from 14 residues. CDR3 amino acids: CASSLATGDSPLHF. CDR3 in DNA: TGCGCCAGCAGCTTAGCTACCGGGGATTCACCCCTCCACTTT.

The V gene is TRBV6-1, the J gene TRBJ2-1, with no clear D. CDR1 and CDR2 (germline): MNHNS, SASEGT. V dropped 6 bases and J dropped 12 bases, with 9 bases sitting between them. This CDR3 is built from 10 residues. The CDR3 sequence: CASSTPWQFF. The CDR3 DNA reads TGTGCCAGCAGCACCCCGTGGCAGTTCTTC.

The chain links TRBV6-1 to TRBJ2-7, with TRBD2 as a possible D gene (6 bases). This CDR3 contains 14 residues. In germline, CDR1 is MNHNS, CDR2 SASEGT. The germline V and J ends were trimmed by 6 bases and 2 bases, with 14 bases remaining between them. CDR3 sequence: CASRSSWGAYEQYV. As DNA, the CDR3 is TGTGCCAGCAGAAGCTCGTGGGGGGCCTACGAGCAGTACGTC.

The chain employs TRBV3-1 and TRBJ2-2; D possibly corresponds to TRBD1 (6 bases). The CDR3 contains 16 residues. V lost 3 bases and J 2 bases, leaving 13 bases between the germline ends. The germline V gene encodes CDR1 LGHDT and CDR2 YNNKEL (reference sequence). CDR3 amino acids: CASSHSGTQNTGELFF. In DNA form, the CDR3 reads TGTGCCAGCAGCCACTCCGGGACACAAAACACCGGGGAGCTGTTTTTT.

The rearrangement links TRBV6-5 to TRBJ2-7; 8 bases align to TRBD1. V was clipped by 0 bases and J by 4 bases; unmatched bases: 5. Germline V gene data show CDR1 as MNHEY and CDR2 as SVGAGI. CDR3 size: 15 residues. CDR3 sequence (DNA): TGTGCCAGCAGTTACTCTCTTCAGGGGGCTTACGAGCAGTACTTC. Translation: CASSYSLQGAYEQYF.

This clonotype was recorded a few times. CDR3 sequence: CSVERQTSGISYNEQFF. In nucleotides, the CDR3 is TGCAGCGTTGAGCGCCAGACTAGCGGGATTTCCTACAATGAGCAGTTCTTC. The chain combines TRBV29-1 with TRBJ2-1; 11 bases align to TRBD2. There are 17 residues in the CDR3. Looked up from germline, CDR1 is SQVTM and CDR2 is ANQGSEA. V shed 3 bases, J shed 1 base, and the junction held 8 bases outside the gene matches.

The V and J genes are TRBV12-3 or TRBV12-4 and TRBJ1-5; D is perhaps TRBD1 (5 bases). The V and J ends lost 2 bases and 2 bases respectively, with 10 bases between them. CDR3 length: 15 amino acids. CDR3 residues: CASSLQGGGNQPQHF. Here the CDR3 DNA reads TGTGCCAGCAGTTTACAGGGAGGCGGCAATCAGCCCCAGCATTTT.

This clonotype was seen a few times. The CDR3 DNA reads as TGTGCCATCAGTGAGTCCCCGGTTGACGGCTCCCCCTACGAGCAGTACTTC. This codes for CAISESPVDGSPYEQYF. The chain employs TRBV10-3 and TRBJ2-7; D remains ambiguous. V lost 0 bases to trimming and J lost 2 bases, with 17 bases between them. The CDR3 covers 17 residues. CDR1 and CDR2 (germline): ENHRY, SYGVKD.

The chain carries TRBV3-1 and TRBJ2-3; D gene unclear. The CDR3 is 16 residues long. CDR1 and CDR2 (germline): LGHDT, YNNKEL (reference sequence). The germline V and J ends were trimmed by 0 bases and 6 bases, with 16 bases remaining between them. CDR3 DNA sequence: TGTGCCAGCAGCCAAGATAATTTGGCGGTTTGGGATACGCAGTATTTT. Translated, it gives CASSQDNLAVWDTQYF.

The chain carries TRBV6-1 and TRBJ1-6; D not resolved. The CDR3 contains 13 residues. V dropped 0 bases and J dropped 10 bases, with 7 bases sitting between them. Germline V CDR1 and CDR2: MNHNS, SASEGT. The CDR3 sequence: CASSEAPWSPLHF. The CDR3 nucleotides are TGTGCCAGCAGTGAAGCGCCCTGGTCACCCCTCCACTTT.

This chain uses TRBV20-1 with TRBJ2-1, with TRBD2 matching over 14 bases. Germline loops: CDR1 DFQATT, CDR2 SNEGSKA (reference sequence). The J segment lost 1 base and the V segment lost 8 bases, leaving 7 bases of the junction unmatched. The CDR3 has 16 amino acids. The CDR3 loop reads CSTKGLAGVSYNEQFF. The CDR3 region has the DNA TGCAGTACAAAGGGACTAGCGGGAGTATCCTACAATGAGCAGTTCTTC.

The chain employs TRBV25-1 and TRBJ2-3; 7 bases map to TRBD1. The V gene end was trimmed by 7 bases and the J gene end by 2 bases; junction bases not matched to a gene: 6. The CDR3 consists of 14 residues. Germline V lookup: CDR1 MGHDK, CDR2 SYGVNS. The CDR3 sequence: CASTPGQPTDTQYF. The CDR3 DNA is TGTGCCAGCACCCCGGGACAGCCCACAGATACGCAGTATTTT.

The table lists this clonotype with a few counts. The rearrangement links TRBV29-1 to TRBJ2-5, with TRBD2 matching 9 bases. Germline CDR1 reads SQVTM; CDR2 reads ANQGSEA. CDR3 length: 14 amino acids. Unmatched junction bases numbered 8, after V lost 4 bases and J lost 5 bases. The CDR3: CSVVEGLAWETQYF. CDR3 nucleotides: TGCAGCGTTGTGGAGGGACTAGCTTGGGAGACCCAGTACTTC.

This rearrangement joins TRBV28 to TRBJ2-7; TRBD1 might be the D (6 bases). Germline lookup yields CDR1 MDHEN and CDR2 SYDVKM. Trimming cost V 6 bases and J 7 bases, with 19 bases left between them. The CDR3 has 14 residues. In DNA, the CDR3 is TGTGCCAGCAGCCGCCGTCACAGGGAGAGGGAGCAGTACTTC. Its protein is CASSRRHREREQYF.

This clonotype was detected a few times. The V and J genes are TRBV29-1 and TRBJ1-4; D remains unclear. This CDR3 has 13 amino acids. With 7 bases removed from V and 3 bases from J, the gap between germline ends came to 12 bases. CDR1 is SQVTM and CDR2 is ANQGSEA in the germline V gene. The CDR3, as DNA: TGCAGCGCCGGAGGGAGGGCTAATGAAAAACTGTTTTTT. Amino acid sequence: CSAGGRANEKLFF. Complete variable domain (other parts from reference TRBV29-1 and TRBJ1-4): SAVISQKPSRDICQRGTSLTIQCQVDSQVTMMFWYRQQPGQSLTLIATANQGSEATYESGFVIDKFPISRPNLTFSTLTVSNMSPEDSSIYLCSAGGRANEKLFFGSGTQLSVL.

The V call is TRBV10-1, the J call TRBJ2-4; a weak D match, TRBD1 (6 bases). Germline V gene data show CDR1 as WNHNN and CDR2 as SYGVQD (reference sequence). The V gene lost 3 bases and the J gene lost 2 bases, with 8 bases spanning the gap. The CDR3 is made up of 14 amino acids. The CDR3 region has the DNA TGCGCCAGCAGTGAAGGGGGTACCAAAAACATTCAGTACTTC. This translates into CASSEGGTKNIQYF.

The sample holds a few counts of this clonotype. The CDR3 DNA is TGTGCCATCAGTGAGAGGGAAGCTGGGGCCAACGTCCTGACTTTC. Its translation is CAISEREAGANVLTF. V and J are TRBV10-3 and TRBJ2-6; D is ambiguous. Germline CDR1 ENHRY, CDR2 SYGVKD. This CDR3 contains 15 residues. Trimming took 2 bases from V and 2 from J, leaving 7 bases between them.

The gene calls are TRBV28 and TRBJ2-1; D gene uncertain. CDR3 length: 12 residues. Per germline, CDR1 MDHEN and CDR2 SYDVKM. The ends were cut back, 6 bases at V and 8 bases at J, with 11 bases in the middle. The CDR3 DNA is TGTGCCAGCAGCTCCAAGGGCCATGAGCAGTTCTTC. Translating gives CASSSKGHEQFF.

DNA of the CDR3: TGTGCCAGCAGTTTGGAATGGACCACTACAGATACGCAGTATTTT. This gives the protein CASSLEWTTTDTQYF. The chain employs TRBV28 and TRBJ2-3; D is ambiguous. The CDR3 covers 15 residues. Germline loops: CDR1 MDHEN, CDR2 SYDVKM. Trimming pared 3 bases from V and 3 bases from J, leaving 13 bases between. Drawing the rest from reference TRBV28 and TRBJ2-3, the complete variable domain is DVKVTQSSRYLVKRTGEKVFLECVQDMDHENMFWYRQDPGLGLRLIYFSYDVKMKEKGDIPEGYSVSREKKERFSLILESASTNQTSMYLCASSLEWTTTDTQYFGPGTRLTVL.

This clonotype was seen more than once but under ten times. The CDR3 loop is CASSQEGRSGNTIYF. The CDR3 bases are TGCGCCAGCAGCCAAGAAGGCAGGAGTGGAAACACCATATATTTT. V gene TRBV4-1 combines with J gene TRBJ1-3, with D uncertain. There are 15 residues in the CDR3. Germline assignment: CDR1 MGHRA and CDR2 YSYEKL. Between the trimmed V and J ends, which lost 0 bases and 3 bases, there was a span of 9 bases.

The CDR3 DNA reads TGCAGTGCTAAGTGGTTGGGGAAACTGTTTTTT. This codes for CSAKWLGKLFF. The V call is TRBV20-1, the J call TRBJ1-4; D is uncertain. The V end was cut by 4 bases, the J end by 11 bases, with 11 bases between. The CDR3 consists of 11 residues. CDR1 DFQATT and CDR2 SNEGSKA come from the germline V gene (reference sequence).